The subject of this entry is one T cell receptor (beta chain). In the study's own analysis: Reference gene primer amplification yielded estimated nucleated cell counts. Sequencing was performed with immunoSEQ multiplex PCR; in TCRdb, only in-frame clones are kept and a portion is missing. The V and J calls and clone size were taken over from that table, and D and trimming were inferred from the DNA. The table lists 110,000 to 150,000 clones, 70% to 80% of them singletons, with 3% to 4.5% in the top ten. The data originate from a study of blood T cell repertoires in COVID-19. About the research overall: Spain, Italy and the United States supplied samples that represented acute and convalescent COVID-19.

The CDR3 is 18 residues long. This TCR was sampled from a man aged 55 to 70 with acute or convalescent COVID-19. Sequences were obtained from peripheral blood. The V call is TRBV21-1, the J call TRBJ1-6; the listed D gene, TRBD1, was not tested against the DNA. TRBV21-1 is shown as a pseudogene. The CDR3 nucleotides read TGTGCCAGCAGCAAAGGGAGGGCCCCCACAGGGGATAATTCACCCCTCCACTTT. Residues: CASSKGRAPTGDNSPLHF.